Sequencing of this T cell receptor beta chain was carried out in a study of shared clonotypes between healthy human individuals. Study background: CD4 naive and CD4 memory each took three plates per donor, while CD8 naive took two and CD8 memory one.

Concerning this clone itself: Its antigen is unknown.

CDR1 is SGHTA, CDR2 FQGNSA, per germline. The CDR3 contains 19 residues. Trimming took 3 bases from V and 2 from J; bases not matched to a gene: 11. An even split of each subset's genomic DNA across several immunoSEQ plates was performed. The protocol was immunoSEQ multiplex PCR, while the TCRdb copy is restricted to in-frame clones and leaves out a portion. There are about 2.1 million clones in the sample; about 92% occur only once, and 1.5% to 2% lies in the top ten. Terminally differentiated effector memory CD45RA+ cells were excluded by CCR7 positive selection of CD45RO-negative cells. Notes on the study in general: Investigators expected sequencing depth to affect clonotype sharing among donors. Rarefaction indicated that sorted-subset sequencing remained incomplete although depth was large.

The sequenced material came from naive CD8+ T cells from PBMCs. The sequence derives from a man in his late teens or twenties in good health. Some clones in this sample may be carry-over from other donors' samples. The chain couples TRBV7-2 to TRBJ2-5, with TRBD2 matching over 14 bases. DNA for the CDR3: TGTGCCAGCAGCTTCCTGGCGACTAGCGGGGGGGTTGGGCAAGAGACCCAGTACTTC. The encoded protein is CASSFLATSGGVGQETQYF. Looking up the rest from reference TRBV7-2 and TRBJ2-5 gives the full variable domain: GAGVSQSPSNKVTEKGKDVELRCDPISGHTALYWYRQSLGQGLEFLIYFQGNSAPDKSGLPSDRFSAERTGGSVSTLTIQRTQQEDSAVYLCASSFLATSGGVGQETQYFGPGTRLLVL.